This paragraph covers one TCR beta chain sequence. The antigen remains undetermined. Germline V gives CDR1 LNHDA, CDR2 SQIVND (reference sequence). The V end was cut by 1 base, the J end by 1 base, with 5 bases between. This CDR3 has 13 residues. This sample is drawn from a study of T cell responses to AZD1222 COVID-19 vaccine. The wider study: Combined were second doses at about 4 or about 12 weeks.

Whole-study results and caveats: Donors were mostly white British, more females; clonal diversity possibly underestimated. A rise in Spike-specific TCR breadth and depth followed two AZD1222 doses.

Method: immunoSEQ multiplex PCR; TCRdb's copy keeps in-frame clones and lacks some. This sample has about 94,000 clones, with around nine tenths found just once. Sample: peripheral blood, taken on day 0 of AZD1222 vaccination. This chain connects TRBV19 to TRBJ2-7, with no clear D. The TCR comes from an adult in good health. For the CDR3, the DNA is TGTGCCAGTAGTATAGCGAAGTCCTACGAGCAGTACTTC. Protein sequence: CASSIAKSYEQYF.